The 17 T cell receptor beta chains below were found in one sample sequenced in a study of CD8 T cells in Susac syndrome. The RNA, 0.5 to 1 ug, was put through reverse transcription using random hexamers. TCRdb reprocessed the immunoSEQ multiplex PCR reads via MiXCR and lists one record per CDR3 protein. The sample has hundreds of thousands of distinct CDR3 sequences, less than 95% seen once. Sequences were obtained from CD4+ T cells from PBMCs. These receptors came from a human donor with Susac syndrome.

The chain recombines TRBV5-4 with TRBJ2-5; 14 bases are shared with TRBD2. CDR3 length: 17 residues. J was trimmed by 5 bases and V by 3 bases; bases with no gene match: 9. The germline CDR1 and CDR2 sequences are SGHNT and YYREEE (reference sequence). CDR3 nucleotide sequence: TGTGCCAGCAGCTGGTCGGGACTAGCGGGGGAAGGCGAGACCCAGTACTTC. This gives the protein CASSWSGLAGEGETQYF.

V gene TRBV24-1 combines with J gene TRBJ2-3, with 7 bases matching TRBD2. This CDR3 spans 14 amino acids. Looked up from germline, CDR1 is KGHDR and CDR2 is SFDVKD. V lost 4 bases and J lost 5; bases outside the gene matches: 5. CDR3 bases: TGTGCCACCAGTGACGGGAGGCCCAGAGATACGCAGTATTTT. It translates to CATSDGRPRDTQYF.

This clonotype was counted a single time. DNA for the CDR3: TGTGCCAGCGCCCAGGCGGGAAATTCACCCCTCCACTTT. The encoded protein is CASAQAGNSPLHF. J is TRBJ1-6 and V is TRBV5-6; D is unclear. CDR3 length: 13 residues. The V gene's germline CDR1 is SGHDT and CDR2 YYEEEE. The V end lost 7 bases, the J end lost 7 bases, and 12 bases lay between the germline ends.

The chain is built from TRBV30 and TRBJ1-1; D is possibly TRBD1 (5 bases). V lost 5 bases and J lost 3, with 10 bases in between. This CDR3 region has 12 residues. Germline CDR1 GTSNPN, CDR2 SVGIG (reference sequence). The CDR3 DNA is TGTGCCTGGGGGGCCGTCCACACTGAAGCTTTCTTT. This sequence encodes CAWGAVHTEAFF.

The V gene is TRBV20-1, the J gene TRBJ1-2; the match to TRBD1 covers 7 bases. Looked up from germline, CDR1 is DFQATT and CDR2 is SNEGSKA (reference sequence). CDR3 size: 13 residues. V shed 4 bases and J 4 bases; nucleotides not matched to a gene: 6. In DNA form, the CDR3 reads TGCAGTGCTAATCAGGACAGGCTCTATGGCTACACCTTC. As protein: CSANQDRLYGYTF.

This clonotype was counted a single time. The chain joins TRBV12-3 or TRBV12-4 to TRBJ1-6, with D tentatively TRBD1 (6 bases). The CDR3 is made up of 13 amino acids. V gave up 10 bases and J gave up 5 bases, with 12 bases separating them. Here the CDR3 reads CATRQANNSPLHF. In DNA, the CDR3 is TGTGCCACCAGACAGGCGAATAATTCACCCCTCCACTTT.

Of note for this clonotype: One end of the junction fails to match germline, which may point to a read error. The V call is TRBV6-5, the J call TRBJ1-5; possibly TRBD1 for D (5 bases). This CDR3 has 15 amino acids. Germline V gives CDR1 MNHEY, CDR2 SVGAGI. The chain's CDR3 is CARSFGDLRDQPQHF. CDR3 nucleotide sequence: TGTGCCCGCAGTTTCGGGGACTTGAGGGATCAGCCCCAGCATTTT.

The gene calls are TRBV5-1 and TRBJ2-5, with D hard to call. The V and J ends lost 0 bases and 0 bases respectively, with 9 bases between them. Germline CDR1 reads SGHRS; CDR2 reads YFSETQ. The CDR3 extends over 15 amino acids. CDR3 nucleotide sequence: TGCGCCAGCAGCTTGGAGGACGTGTACCAAGAGACCCAGTACTTC. It yields the protein CASSLEDVYQETQYF. The whole variable domain, remainder taken from reference TRBV5-1 and TRBJ2-5, is KAGVTQTPRYLIKTRGQQVTLSCSPISGHRSVSWYQQTPGQGLQFLFEYFSETQRNKGNFPGRFSGRQFSNSRSEMNVSTLELGDSALYLCASSLEDVYQETQYFGPGTRLLVL.

This sequence joins TRBV5-4 and TRBJ2-7; the D is unclear. The V gene's germline CDR1 is SGHNT and CDR2 YYREEE (reference sequence). The CDR3 runs to 15 residues. The ends were cut back, 0 bases at V and 0 bases at J, with 10 bases in the middle. This CDR3 is CASSLAPRSSYEQYF. CDR3 sequence (DNA): TGTGCCAGCAGCTTGGCCCCTAGGAGCTCCTACGAGCAGTACTTC.

This sequence joins TRBV4-3 and TRBJ1-1; the D is unclear. Germline V gene lookup returns CDR1 LGHNA and CDR2 YSLEER. V lost 0 bases and J 1 base, leaving 9 bases between the germline ends. The CDR3 has 15 residues. DNA for the CDR3: TGCGCCAGCAGCCAAGATTTTCCCGAGAACACTGAAGCTTTCTTT. Protein sequence: CASSQDFPENTEAFF.

The chain joins TRBV6-2 or TRBV6-3 to TRBJ2-7, with TRBD1 matching over 8 bases. Germline values: CDR1 MNHEY, CDR2 SVGEGT. V lost 5 bases and J lost 1; bases outside the gene matches: 10. This CDR3 region has 16 residues. The CDR3 sequence is CASSTTPGQESYEQYF. The CDR3 nucleotides read TGTGCCAGCAGTACTACTCCGGGACAGGAATCCTACGAGCAGTACTTC.

V gene TRBV5-1 combines with J gene TRBJ2-6; D is uncertain. This CDR3 is 13 amino acids long. The germline V gene encodes CDR1 SGHRS and CDR2 YFSETQ. The ends were cut back, 6 bases at V and 3 bases at J, with 7 bases in the middle. The CDR3 DNA follows: TGCGCCAGCACCCAAGGTGGGGCCAACGTCCTGACTTTC. It encodes CASTQGGANVLTF.

This rearrangement joins TRBV5-1 to TRBJ1-4; D not resolved. Trimming shortened V by 0 bases and J by 2 bases, and 14 bases separated the two germline ends. The CDR3 has 17 amino acids. Germline CDR1 is SGHRS and CDR2 is YFSETQ. In DNA form, the CDR3 reads TGCGCCAGCAGCTTGGACGGGAGCGGCCGGACTAATGAAAAACTGTTTTTT. It specifies CASSLDGSGRTNEKLFF.

This clonotype was recorded only once. V usage is TRBV5-6 and J usage is TRBJ1-2, with 7 bases that match TRBD1. Germline assignment: CDR1 SGHDT and CDR2 YYEEEE. Losses at the gene ends were 2 bases for V and 5 bases for J; bases not matched to a gene: 9. The CDR3 sequence is 15 residues long. Here the CDR3 DNA reads TGTGCCAGCAGCTTAACCGGGACAGCCACATATGGCTACACCTTC. Translating gives CASSLTGTATYGYTF.

The table lists this clonotype with a few counts. V usage is TRBV6-2 or TRBV6-3 and J usage is TRBJ2-5; no firm D call. The V end was cut by 6 bases, the J end by 2 bases, with 4 bases between. This CDR3 has 11 amino acids. Germline V gives CDR1 MNHEY, CDR2 SVGEGT. The CDR3 loop reads CASRDQETQYF. Written as DNA, the CDR3 is TGTGCCAGCAGGGATCAAGAGACCCAGTACTTC.

The rearrangement uses TRBV4-2 and TRBJ1-4; D gene ambiguous. In germline, CDR1 is LGHNA, CDR2 YNFKEQ. CDR3 length equals 14 residues. Trimming took 4 bases from V and 10 from J, leaving 16 bases between them. The CDR3 is CASSLGPKGGKLFF. The CDR3 DNA is TGTGCCAGCAGCCTCGGGCCTAAAGGCGGAAAACTGTTTTTT.

This clonotype came up once. The chain joins TRBV25-1 to TRBJ2-2; TRBD2 matches 9 bases. J gave up 3 bases and V 7 bases, and 3 bases lay outside the gene matches. Germline-derived CDR1 and CDR2 are MGHDK and SYGVNS. The CDR3 runs 14 residues. CDR3 bases: TGTGCCAGCACTAGCGGGGTCCACACCGGGGAGCTGTTTTTT. As protein: CASTSGVHTGELFF. The complete variable domain, with remaining parts taken from reference TRBV25-1 and TRBJ2-2, reads EADIYQTPRYLVIGTGKKITLECSQTMGHDKMYWYQQDPGMELHLIHYSYGVNSTEKGDLSSESTVSRIRTEHFPLTLESARPSHTSQYLCASTSGVHTGELFFGEGSRLTVL.